The 30 T cell receptor beta chains given below trace back to one sample, sequenced in a study of blood T cell dynamics during melanoma immunotherapy. Specified time point: pre-treatment baseline. The data were produced by immunoSEQ multiplex PCR, yet TCRdb's version contains in-frame clones alone and is incomplete. Here the sample spans 4,000 to 5,000 clones, around 96% being singletons. Specimen: effector memory CD8+ T cells from blood, collected from a patient treated with checkpoint blockade. The source of these receptors is a human donor with melanoma.

This sequence joins TRBV9 and TRBJ2-2; D might be TRBD1 (6 bases). There are 18 residues in the CDR3. V was clipped by 4 bases and J by 0 bases, with 19 bases between them. Per germline, CDR1 SGDLS and CDR2 YYNGEE. CDR3 sequence: CASSPRTASRANTGELFF. CDR3 bases: TGTGCCAGCAGCCCAAGGACAGCCTCTAGGGCGAACACCGGGGAGCTGTTTTTT.

The chain carries TRBV14 and TRBJ2-7; D may be TRBD1 (6 bases). The V and J ends lost 3 bases and 3 bases respectively, with 15 bases between them. Per germline, CDR1 SGHDN and CDR2 FVKESK. The CDR3 is made up of 15 amino acids. CDR3 nucleotides: TGTGCCAGCAGCCACTCCGGGACACCTGACTACGAGCAGTACTTC. This sequence encodes CASSHSGTPDYEQYF.

The chain is built from TRBV4-1 and TRBJ1-3, with D possibly TRBD1 on 6 matching bases. Germline-derived CDR1 and CDR2 are MGHRA and YSYEKL. The CDR3 contains 19 residues. V dropped 1 base and J dropped 0 bases, with 19 bases sitting between them. CDR3 DNA: TGCGCCAGCAGCCAAGGCGGCGGGGACATCTTACACTCTGGAAACACCATATATTTT. Translation: CASSQGGGDILHSGNTIYF.

The J gene is TRBJ1-1, the V gene TRBV9; 11 positions match TRBD1. The CDR3 contains 15 residues. Germline V CDR1 and CDR2: SGDLS, YYNGEE. Germline trimming cut 3 bases from V and 4 bases from J; bases unmatched to any gene: 5. The CDR3 DNA is TGTGCCAGCAGCGCTCGGACAGGGGGCGGCACTGAAGCTTTCTTT. Encoded protein: CASSARTGGGTEAFF.

This chain joins TRBV28 and TRBJ2-7, with 8 bases that match TRBD1. The CDR3 length is 15 residues. Germline assignment: CDR1 MDHEN and CDR2 SYDVKM. The J segment lost 7 bases and the V segment lost 5 bases, leaving 13 bases of the junction unmatched. The CDR3 reads CASSLHGQGGREQYF. The CDR3 DNA follows: TGTGCCAGCAGTCTCCACGGACAGGGAGGTCGGGAGCAGTACTTC.

The chain is built from TRBV7-9 and TRBJ2-1; 11 positions agree with TRBD1. Germline CDR1 SEHNR, CDR2 FQNEAQ (reference sequence). V was clipped by 5 bases and J by 4 bases; unmatched bases: 7. The CDR3 spans 16 residues. CDR3 protein: CASSGGTGGHYNEQFF. As DNA, the CDR3 is TGTGCCAGCAGCGGTGGGACAGGGGGTCATTACAATGAGCAGTTCTTC.

The chain is built from TRBV27 and TRBJ2-3; 7 bases line up with TRBD1. The trim removed 2 bases at V and 2 bases at J, leaving 7 bases unmatched. This CDR3 comprises 16 residues. Germline CDR1 and CDR2: MNHEY and SMNVEV (reference sequence). The CDR3 loop reads CASSLSRGLDTDTQYF. Here the CDR3 DNA reads TGTGCCAGCAGTTTAAGTAGGGGGCTCGACACAGATACGCAGTATTTT.

J is TRBJ2-7 and V is TRBV5-6; D is undetermined. The germline V gene encodes CDR1 SGHDT and CDR2 YYEEEE. The V and J ends lost 4 bases and 3 bases respectively, with 11 bases between them. This CDR3 has 13 residues. The chain's CDR3 is CASSLRYSYEQYF. CDR3 DNA: TGTGCCAGCAGCCTACGATACAGCTACGAGCAGTACTTC.

The rearrangement joins TRBV2 to TRBJ1-5; D ambiguous. Trimming took off 6 bases at V and 1 base at J, with 10 bases between the two ends. The CDR3 has 14 residues. Per the germline V gene, CDR1 is SNHLY and CDR2 is FYNNEI. This CDR3 is CASRGEKSNQPQHF. DNA of the CDR3: TGTGCCAGCAGGGGTGAGAAGAGCAATCAGCCCCAGCATTTT. Supplemented by reference TRBV2 and TRBJ1-5, the full variable domain reads EPEVTQTPSHQVTQMGQEVILRCVPISNHLYFYWYRQILGQKVEFLVSFYNNEISEKSEIFDDQFSVERPDGSNFTLKIRSTKLEDSAMYFCASRGEKSNQPQHFGDGTRLSIL.

This sequence joins TRBV4-2 and TRBJ2-1, with 9 bases matching TRBD2. The CDR3 consists of 17 residues. Germline CDR1 and CDR2: LGHNA and YNFKEQ. J gave up 4 bases and V 0 bases, and 7 bases lay outside the gene matches. The chain's CDR3 is CASSQDWGLAPYNEQFF. In nucleotides, the CDR3 is TGTGCCAGCAGCCAAGATTGGGGACTAGCACCATACAATGAGCAGTTCTTC.

V and J are TRBV27 and TRBJ2-7, with 9 bases matching TRBD1. Germline trimming cut 10 bases from V and 4 bases from J; bases unmatched to any gene: 8. CDR1 and CDR2 (germline): MNHEY, SMNVEV (reference sequence). This CDR3 is 13 amino acids long. This CDR3 reads CATGTGQGYEQYF. DNA of the CDR3: TGTGCCACCGGAACAGGACAGGGGTACGAGCAGTACTTC.

The chain links TRBV27 to TRBJ2-7; tentative D call: TRBD2 (6 bases). CDR3 length: 11 residues. The V and J ends lost 4 bases and 6 bases respectively, with 7 bases between them. Germline-derived CDR1 and CDR2 are MNHEY and SMNVEV (reference sequence). The CDR3 reads CASSWGGEQYF. In DNA, the CDR3 is TGTGCCAGCAGTTGGGGAGGCGAGCAGTACTTC.

The chain uses TRBV19 and TRBJ1-5; D ambiguous. Trimming pared 3 bases from V and 11 bases from J, leaving 14 bases between. CDR1 is LNHDA, CDR2 SQIVND, per germline (reference sequence). The CDR3 covers 13 residues. CDR3 residues: CASSIQRDSSQHF. CDR3 coding DNA: TGTGCCAGTAGTATCCAGAGGGATTCGTCCCAGCATTTT. The full variable domain, with the rest looked up from reference TRBV19 and TRBJ1-5, is DGGITQSPKYLFRKEGQNVTLSCEQNLNHDAMYWYRQDPGQGLRLIYYSQIVNDFQKGDIAEGYSVSREKKESFPLTVTSAQKNPTAFYLCASSIQRDSSQHFGDGTRLSIL.

This clone was seen only once. The V and J genes are TRBV7-9 and TRBJ2-7, with D unresolved. Germline V lookup: CDR1 SEHNR, CDR2 FQNEAQ (reference sequence). Trimming took off 4 bases at V and 4 bases at J, with 23 bases between the two ends. The CDR3 is 17 amino acids. CDR3 residues: CASSSPPRSEPPYEQYF. The CDR3 nucleotides are TGTGCCAGCAGCTCCCCCCCACGTTCGGAGCCGCCTTACGAGCAGTACTTC. The full variable domain, with the rest looked up from reference TRBV7-9 and TRBJ2-7, is DTGVSQNPRHKITKRGQNVTFRCDPISEHNRLYWYRQTLGQGPEFLTYFQNEAQLEKSRLLSDRFSAERPKGSFSTLEIQRTEQGDSAMYLCASSSPPRSEPPYEQYFGPGTRLTVT.

V and J are TRBV7-9 and TRBJ2-3; D is possibly TRBD2 (6 bases). The V end was cut by 4 bases, the J end by 1 base, with 9 bases between. Germline CDR1 and CDR2: SEHNR and FQNEAQ (reference sequence). CDR3 length: 14 residues. CDR3 region: CASSSGLRTDTQYF. The DNA of the CDR3 is TGTGCCAGCAGCTCCGGACTACGCACAGATACGCAGTATTTT.

V is TRBV9 and J is TRBJ1-1, with 7 bases lining up with TRBD1. Per the germline V gene, CDR1 is SGDLS and CDR2 is YYNGEE. J was trimmed by 4 bases and V by 0 bases; bases with no gene match: 6. The CDR3 contains 15 residues. CDR3 in DNA: TGTGCCAGCAGCGTAGAAGAGGGGGCGCGCACTGAAGCTTTCTTT. The encoded protein is CASSVEEGARTEAFF.

This clone was counted a single time. The chain has TRBV27 and TRBJ2-5; the D gene is possibly TRBD1 (6 bases). The J call may be mistaken, given a closer DNA end match to TRBJ2-7. There are 14 residues in the CDR3. Germline V CDR1 and CDR2: MNHEY, SMNVEV (reference sequence). CDR3 DNA sequence: TGTGCCAGCAGTTTACAGGGACAAAGCTACGAGCAGTACTTC. This codes for CASSLQGQSYEQYF.

The rearrangement joins TRBV15 to TRBJ1-5; D gene unclear. V lost 0 bases and J lost 2, with 11 bases in between. Per the germline V gene, CDR1 is LNHNV and CDR2 is YYDKDF (reference sequence). The CDR3 has 16 amino acids. As DNA, the CDR3 is TGTGCCACCAGCAGAGATGGGGAGTGGGGCAATCAGCCCCAGCATTTT. Translated: CATSRDGEWGNQPQHF.

The J gene is TRBJ2-1, the V gene TRBV6-5; D possibly corresponds to TRBD1 (6 bases). Trimming left V 0 bases short and J 10 bases short, with 13 bases between. Germline CDR1 and CDR2: MNHEY and SVGAGI. The CDR3 extends over 14 amino acids. The CDR3, as DNA: TGTGCCAGCAGTTACTCGATTGCGAGGGGGGAGCAGTTCTTC. Translation gives CASSYSIARGEQFF.

The J gene is TRBJ2-7, the V gene TRBV11-2; D is unclear. V was pared by 3 bases and J by 2 bases, with 8 bases between. The V gene's germline CDR1 is SGHAT and CDR2 FQNNGV. The CDR3 totals 13 residues. The CDR3 DNA follows: TGTGCCAGCAGCTTCTCTACTACCTACGAGCAGTACTTC. It encodes CASSFSTTYEQYF.

The chain recombines TRBV6-5 with TRBJ2-5; D is possibly TRBD2 (6 bases). This CDR3 region has 15 residues. Deletions cut 5 bases from V and 5 bases from J, with 18 bases between. Germline values: CDR1 MNHEY, CDR2 SVGAGI. The CDR3: CASSPLALVSETQYF. The CDR3 region has the DNA TGTGCCAGCAGTCCACTAGCTCTAGTTAGCGAGACCCAGTACTTC.

The chain joins TRBV27 to TRBJ1-4, with TRBD1 identical over 7 bases. V shed 6 bases, J shed 1 base, and the junction held 11 bases outside the gene matches. CDR1 and CDR2 from the germline V gene are MNHEY and SMNVEV (reference sequence). The CDR3 length is 17 residues. The CDR3 is CASSRTGKGLTNEKLFF. The DNA of the CDR3 is TGTGCCAGCAGCCGGACAGGAAAGGGACTAACTAATGAAAAACTGTTTTTT.

V is TRBV6-5 and J is TRBJ1-2; 9 nucleotides line up with TRBD1. The V gene end was trimmed by 2 bases and the J gene end by 7 bases; junction bases not matched to a gene: 11. The CDR3 has 16 amino acids. Germline V gives CDR1 MNHEY, CDR2 SVGAGI. CDR3 residues: CASSYRGSDRGAGYTF. The CDR3 DNA reads TGTGCCAGCAGTTACAGGGGATCGGACAGGGGCGCTGGCTACACCTTC.

The chain employs TRBV2 and TRBJ1-1; D remains ambiguous. V lost 8 bases and J 7 bases, leaving 8 bases between the germline ends. The germline V gene has CDR1 SNHLY and CDR2 FYNNEI. This CDR3 comprises 10 residues. DNA of the CDR3: TGTGCCAGCCCCCCGGGTGAAGCTTTCTTT. Residues: CASPPGEAFF.

The chain uses TRBV11-3 and TRBJ2-2, with 9 bases that match TRBD2. V trimming: 5 bases; J trimming: 7 bases; junction bases outside the gene matches: 17. Looked up from germline, CDR1 is SGHNT and CDR2 is YENEEA. This CDR3 region has 18 residues. The CDR3 here is CASSTYGGGRAFGGELFF. DNA for the CDR3: TGTGCCAGCAGCACCTACGGGGGCGGGAGGGCCTTTGGCGGGGAGCTGTTTTTT.

This chain joins TRBV10-3 and TRBJ1-1; TRBD1 is a possible D gene (6 bases). The CDR3 is made up of 13 amino acids. V was clipped by 8 bases and J by 4 bases, with 14 bases between them. Germline V gives CDR1 ENHRY, CDR2 SYGVKD. CDR3 protein: CAIRGGDGTEAFF. The CDR3 bases are TGTGCCATCCGAGGGGGTGATGGCACTGAAGCTTTCTTT.

The V and J genes are TRBV25-1 and TRBJ2-5, with 8 bases identical to TRBD1. CDR1 MGHDK and CDR2 SYGVNS come from the germline V gene. This CDR3 is built from 16 residues. Trimming removed 3 bases from V and 5 bases from J; junction bases left unmatched: 11. The CDR3 DNA follows: TGTGCCAGCAGTGACCCGGGCCGGACAGGGAGGGAGACCCAGTACTTC. Amino acid sequence: CASSDPGRTGRETQYF.

The V and J genes are TRBV7-9 and TRBJ2-1, with 10 bases matching TRBD1. Trimming at V came to 7 bases and at J to 6 bases, leaving 9 bases not matched to a gene. In germline, CDR1 is SEHNR, CDR2 FQNEAQ (reference sequence). The CDR3 covers 15 residues. The CDR3 here is CASTTSRTGGNEQFF. The CDR3 DNA sequence: TGTGCCAGCACCACGTCTAGGACAGGGGGCAATGAGCAGTTCTTC.

There are a few counts of this clone. This chain's CDR3 is CSVDLDRDNYGYTF. The CDR3 region has the DNA TGCAGCGTTGATCTTGACAGGGATAACTATGGCTACACCTTC. The genes are TRBV29-1 and TRBJ1-2; 7 bases match TRBD1. The junction had 5 bases not matched to a gene; V was cut back by 3 bases and J by 1 base. Germline CDR1 reads SQVTM; CDR2 reads ANQGSEA. CDR3 size: 14 residues.

This chain uses TRBV4-1 with TRBJ2-3; 7 bases map to TRBD2. Germline V gene data show CDR1 as MGHRA and CDR2 as YSYEKL. Unmatched junction bases numbered 5, after V lost 4 bases and J lost 1 base. This CDR3 comprises 15 residues. The CDR3 DNA sequence: TGCGCCAGCAGCCGGAGTGGGGGGGGCACAGATACGCAGTATTTT. This encodes CASSRSGGGTDTQYF.